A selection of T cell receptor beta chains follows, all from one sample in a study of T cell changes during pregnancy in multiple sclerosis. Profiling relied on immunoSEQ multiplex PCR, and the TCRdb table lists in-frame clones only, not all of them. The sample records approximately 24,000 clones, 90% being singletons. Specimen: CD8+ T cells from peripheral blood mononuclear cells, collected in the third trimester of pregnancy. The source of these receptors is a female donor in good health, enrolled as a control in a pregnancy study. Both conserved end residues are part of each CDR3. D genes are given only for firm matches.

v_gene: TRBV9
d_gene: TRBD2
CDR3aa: CASSVDQLAGRYNEQFF

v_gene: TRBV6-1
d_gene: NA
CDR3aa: CASSGRGRSYEQYF

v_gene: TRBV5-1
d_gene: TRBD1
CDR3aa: CASSLDGTGKNEQFF

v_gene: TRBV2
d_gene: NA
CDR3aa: CASSENSFTDTQYF

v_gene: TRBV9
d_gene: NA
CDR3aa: CASSVLGGGYEQYF

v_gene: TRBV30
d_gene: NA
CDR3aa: CAWSPPDRDFHEQYF

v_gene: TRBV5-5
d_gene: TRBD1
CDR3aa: CASVVAGGWNTEAFF

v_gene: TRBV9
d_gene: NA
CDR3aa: CASSPDGNQPQHF

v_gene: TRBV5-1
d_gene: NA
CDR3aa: CASRRGGDHFATNEKLFF

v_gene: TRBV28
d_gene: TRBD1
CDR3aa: CASTPTGVTYEQYF

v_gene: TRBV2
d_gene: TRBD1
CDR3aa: CASSDPRDRQETQYF

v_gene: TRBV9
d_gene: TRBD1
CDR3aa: CASSVTGQGPTEAFF

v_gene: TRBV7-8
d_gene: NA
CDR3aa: CASSLAGSPYNEQFF

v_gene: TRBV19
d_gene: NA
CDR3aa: CASSMATVTAEAFF

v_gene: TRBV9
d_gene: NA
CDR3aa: CASSVEAQSPLHF

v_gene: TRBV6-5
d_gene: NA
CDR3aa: CASSLQGDVNYGYTF